This is a list of T cell receptor beta chains from one sample in a study of blood T cell repertoires in COVID-19. TCRdb's table, derived via immunoSEQ multiplex PCR, lists solely in-frame clones and lacks some. The table records roughly 150,000 clones, about 83% of them present only once. Sequencing was done on a sample of peripheral blood. The source is a woman at least 80 years old with acute or convalescent COVID-19. The conserved cysteine and the conserved F or W are not part of the CDR3 here.

j_call v_call cdr3_aa
TRBJ2-3 TRBV27 ASGGGGRTADTQY
TRBJ2-3 TRBV5-4 ASSPTIPSGTDTQY
TRBJ2-6 TRBV19 ASSPQGSGANVLT
TRBJ2-2 TRBV5-1 ASNGGLNTGELF
TRBJ1-1 TRBV6-2/TRBV6-3 ASSYRGGDTEAF
TRBJ1-4 TRBV19 ASSSRDRPFEKLF
TRBJ1-5 TRBV5-6 ASSHFFSNQPQH
TRBJ1-1 TRBV2 ASSVSGRGNTEAF
TRBJ2-7 TRBV6-1 ASSEFRLIYEQY
TRBJ2-1 TRBV9 ASSPRSGGGNEQF
TRBJ1-6 TRBV7-8 ASSLGDRVNSPLH
TRBJ2-1 TRBV7-6 ASSPGGAYNEQF
TRBJ1-4 TRBV29-1 SGTDRGNEKLF
TRBJ1-1 TRBV2 ASSPPRTGSLNTEAF
TRBJ2-1 TRBV5-5 ASSMDPQGIVYEQF
TRBJ1-1 TRBV24-1 ATSDLPGTASNTEAF
TRBJ1-1 TRBV3-1/TRBV3-2 ASSPPGLLGAF
TRBJ1-2 TRBV5-1 ASSLVGPTVYGYT
TRBJ2-7 TRBV19 ASSTQAGYEQY
TRBJ2-1 TRBV25-1 ASSEFGIAGVVGRF
TRBJ2-7 TRBV7-9 ASRPFAGTYEQY
TRBJ2-2 TRBV30 ACLGGGGFSGELF
TRBJ2-5 TRBV9 ASSPSHFSEGEETQY
TRBJ2-1 TRBV7-9 ASSLASGDNEQF
TRBJ2-5 TRBV4-1 ASSQWDIGGETQY
TRBJ2-5 TRBV19 ASSPRAGVLGETQY
TRBJ2-7 TRBV29-1 SVAPRRGQGSEQY